The clone carrying this T cell receptor beta chain occurred a few times. Antigen unknown. This specimen belongs to a study of cytomegalovirus exposure and HLA in healthy donors. Study-wide points: The tendency of first-cohort TCR clusters to co-occur in the roughly 130 validation repertoires emerged from a later analysis.

Here immunoSEQ multiplex PCR was the method, and the copy in TCRdb shows in-frame clones only, minus some. The sample carries over 250,000 clones, 80% to 90% recorded once. The donors were members of the validation cohort comprising about 130 subjects, separate from the roughly 730-subject first cohort. The V gene end was trimmed by 6 bases and the J gene end by 0 bases; junction bases not matched to a gene: 14. Per germline, CDR1 MDHEN and CDR2 SYDVKM. The CDR3 is 17 amino acids. The sequence derives from a woman aged 18-30 years in good health and CMV-seronegative. Sequences were obtained from PBMCs. The V call is TRBV28, the J call TRBJ2-7; TRBD1 aligns across 7 bases. CDR3 in DNA: TGTGCCAGCAGCACCCGATTTCTGGGGACAGACTCCTACGAGCAGTACTTC. Its protein product is CASSTRFLGTDSYEQYF.